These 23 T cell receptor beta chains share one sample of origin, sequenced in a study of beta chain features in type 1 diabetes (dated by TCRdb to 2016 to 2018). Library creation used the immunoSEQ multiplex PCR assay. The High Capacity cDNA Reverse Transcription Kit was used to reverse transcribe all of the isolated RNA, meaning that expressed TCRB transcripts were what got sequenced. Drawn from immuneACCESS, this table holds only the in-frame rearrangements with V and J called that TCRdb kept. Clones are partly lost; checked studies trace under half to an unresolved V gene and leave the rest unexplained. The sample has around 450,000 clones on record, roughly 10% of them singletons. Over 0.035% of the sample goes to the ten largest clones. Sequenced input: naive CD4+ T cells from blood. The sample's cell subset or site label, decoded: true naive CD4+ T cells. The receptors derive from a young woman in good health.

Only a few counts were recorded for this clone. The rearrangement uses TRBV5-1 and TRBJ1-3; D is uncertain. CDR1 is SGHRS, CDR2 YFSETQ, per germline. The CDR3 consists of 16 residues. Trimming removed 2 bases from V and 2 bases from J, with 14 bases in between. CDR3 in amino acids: CASSFLAADTGNTIYF. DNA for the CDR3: TGCGCCAGCAGCTTTTTAGCGGCTGACACTGGAAACACCATATATTTT.

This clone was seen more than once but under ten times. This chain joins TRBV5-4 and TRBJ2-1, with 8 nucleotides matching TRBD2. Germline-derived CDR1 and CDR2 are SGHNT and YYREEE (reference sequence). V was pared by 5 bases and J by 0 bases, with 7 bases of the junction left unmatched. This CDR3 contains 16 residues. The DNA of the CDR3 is TGTGCCAGCAGGGCCCCGGGGGGGAGCTCCTACAATGAGCAGTTCTTC. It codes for CASRAPGGSSYNEQFF.

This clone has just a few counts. CDR3 sequence: CASSRIDRGETQYF. The CDR3 DNA reads TGCGCCAGCAGCCGGATCGACAGGGGAGAGACCCAGTACTTC. The V gene is TRBV4-1, the J gene TRBJ2-5; 8 bases align to TRBD1. This CDR3 is built from 14 residues. V was pared by 4 bases and J by 4 bases, with 5 bases of the junction left unmatched. Germline V gives CDR1 MGHRA, CDR2 YSYEKL.

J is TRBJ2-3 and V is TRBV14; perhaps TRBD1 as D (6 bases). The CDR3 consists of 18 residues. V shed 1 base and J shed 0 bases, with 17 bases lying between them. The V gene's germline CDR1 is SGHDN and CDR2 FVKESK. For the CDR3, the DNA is TGTGCCAGCAGCCAAGGGCACAGGGCAAAATCAAGCACAGATACGCAGTATTTT. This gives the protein CASSQGHRAKSSTDTQYF.

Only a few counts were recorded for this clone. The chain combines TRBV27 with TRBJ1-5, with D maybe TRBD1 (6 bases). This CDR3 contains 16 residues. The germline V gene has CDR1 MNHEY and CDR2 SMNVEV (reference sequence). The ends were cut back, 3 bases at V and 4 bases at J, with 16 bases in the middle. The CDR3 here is CASSLSTGRGNQPQHF. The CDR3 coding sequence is TGTGCCAGCAGTTTGTCCACAGGGAGGGGGAATCAGCCCCAGCATTTT.

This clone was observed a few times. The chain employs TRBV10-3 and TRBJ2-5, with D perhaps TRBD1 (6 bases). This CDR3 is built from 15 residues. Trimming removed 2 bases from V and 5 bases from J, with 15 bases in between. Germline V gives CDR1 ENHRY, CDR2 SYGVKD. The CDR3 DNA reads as TGTGCCATCAGTGAGCAGACAGGTGTCTCGGAGACCCAGTACTTC. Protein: CAISEQTGVSETQYF.

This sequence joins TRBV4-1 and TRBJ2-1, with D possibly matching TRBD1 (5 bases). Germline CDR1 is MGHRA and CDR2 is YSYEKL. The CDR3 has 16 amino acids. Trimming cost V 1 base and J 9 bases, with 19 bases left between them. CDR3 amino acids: CASSQVSGQGISEQFF. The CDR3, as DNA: TGCGCCAGCAGCCAAGTATCAGGCCAGGGTATTAGTGAGCAGTTCTTC.

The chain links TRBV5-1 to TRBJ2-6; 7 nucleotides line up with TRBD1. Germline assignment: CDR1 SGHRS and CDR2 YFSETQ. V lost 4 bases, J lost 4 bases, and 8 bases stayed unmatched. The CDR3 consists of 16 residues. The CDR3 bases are TGCGCCAGCAGCGTCGCAGGGGGACCCGGGGCCAACGTCCTGACTTTC. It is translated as CASSVAGGPGANVLTF. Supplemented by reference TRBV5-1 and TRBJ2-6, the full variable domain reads KAGVTQTPRYLIKTRGQQVTLSCSPISGHRSVSWYQQTPGQGLQFLFEYFSETQRNKGNFPGRFSGRQFSNSRSEMNVSTLELGDSALYLCASSVAGGPGANVLTFGAGSRLTVL.

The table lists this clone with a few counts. CDR3 sequence reads: CASGSGGIDSNQPQHF. CDR3 DNA: TGTGCTAGTGGTTCCGGCGGGATCGATAGCAATCAGCCCCAGCATTTT. J is TRBJ1-5 and V is TRBV12-5; D not resolved. There are 16 residues in the CDR3. The V end lost 4 bases, the J end lost 0 bases, and 13 bases lay between the germline ends. Germline V gene lookup returns CDR1 LGHNT and CDR2 FRNRAP. Full variable domain (rest looked up from reference TRBV12-5 and TRBJ1-5): DARVTQTPRHKVTEMGQEVTMRCQPILGHNTVFWYRQTMMQGLELLAYFRNRAPLDDSGMPKDRFSAEMPDATLATLKIQPSEPRDSAVYFCASGSGGIDSNQPQHFGDGTRLSIL.

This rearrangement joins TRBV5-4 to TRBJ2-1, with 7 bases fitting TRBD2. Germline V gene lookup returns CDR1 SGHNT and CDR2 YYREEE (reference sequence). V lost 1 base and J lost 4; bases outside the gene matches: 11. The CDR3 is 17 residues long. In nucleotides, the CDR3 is TGTGCCAGCAGCTTGAGATCGGGGGGACCAACTTACAATGAGCAGTTCTTC. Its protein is CASSLRSGGPTYNEQFF.

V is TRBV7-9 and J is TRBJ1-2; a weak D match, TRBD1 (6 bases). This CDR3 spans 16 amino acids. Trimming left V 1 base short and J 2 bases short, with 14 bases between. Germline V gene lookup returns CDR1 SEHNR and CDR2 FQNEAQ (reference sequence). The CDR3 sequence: CASSLDSWQGNYGYTF. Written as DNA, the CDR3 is TGTGCCAGCAGCTTAGATTCGTGGCAGGGGAACTATGGCTACACCTTC.

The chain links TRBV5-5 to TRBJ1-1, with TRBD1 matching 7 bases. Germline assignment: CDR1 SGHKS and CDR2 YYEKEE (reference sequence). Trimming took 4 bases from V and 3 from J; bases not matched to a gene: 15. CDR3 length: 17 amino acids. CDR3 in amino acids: CASSATLKTGWDTEAFF. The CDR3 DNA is TGTGCCAGCAGCGCCACGCTTAAGACAGGGTGGGACACTGAAGCTTTCTTT. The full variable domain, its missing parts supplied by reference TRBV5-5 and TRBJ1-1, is DAGVTQSPTHLIKTRGQQVTLRCSPISGHKSVSWYQQVLGQGPQFIFQYYEKEERGRGNFPDRFSARQFPNYSSELNVNALLLGDSALYLCASSATLKTGWDTEAFFGQGTRLTVV.

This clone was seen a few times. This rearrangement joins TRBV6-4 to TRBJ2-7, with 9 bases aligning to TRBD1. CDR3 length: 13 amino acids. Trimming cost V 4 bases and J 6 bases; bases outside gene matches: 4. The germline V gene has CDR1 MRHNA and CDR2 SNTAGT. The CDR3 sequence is CASSGGTGSEQYV. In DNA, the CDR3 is TGTGCCAGCAGTGGAGGGACAGGGAGCGAGCAGTACGTC.

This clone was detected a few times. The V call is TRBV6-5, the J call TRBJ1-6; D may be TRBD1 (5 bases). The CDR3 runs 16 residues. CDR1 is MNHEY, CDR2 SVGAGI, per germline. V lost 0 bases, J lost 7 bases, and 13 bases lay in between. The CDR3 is CASSYSSYRGNSPLHF. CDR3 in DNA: TGTGCCAGCAGTTACTCCTCTTATCGGGGGAATTCACCCCTCCACTTT.

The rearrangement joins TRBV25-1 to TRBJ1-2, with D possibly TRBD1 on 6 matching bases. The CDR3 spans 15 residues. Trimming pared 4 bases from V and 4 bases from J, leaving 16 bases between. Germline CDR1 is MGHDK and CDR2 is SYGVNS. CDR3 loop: CASSASRTAFYGYTF. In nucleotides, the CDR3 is TGTGCCAGCAGTGCCTCCCGGACAGCCTTCTATGGCTACACCTTC.

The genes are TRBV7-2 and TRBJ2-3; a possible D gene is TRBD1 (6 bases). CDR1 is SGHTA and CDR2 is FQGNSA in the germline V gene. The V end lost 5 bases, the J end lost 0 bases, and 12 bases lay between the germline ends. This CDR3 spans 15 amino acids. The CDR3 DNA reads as TGTGCCAGCAGCCTTTGGCAGGGGAGCACAGATACGCAGTATTTT. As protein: CASSLWQGSTDTQYF.

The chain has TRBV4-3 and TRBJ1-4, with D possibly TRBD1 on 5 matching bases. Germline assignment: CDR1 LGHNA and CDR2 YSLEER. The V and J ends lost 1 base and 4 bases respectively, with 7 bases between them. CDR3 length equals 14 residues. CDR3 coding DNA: TGCGCCAGCAGCCAAGGCGACAGTAATGAAAAACTGTTTTTT. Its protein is CASSQGDSNEKLFF.

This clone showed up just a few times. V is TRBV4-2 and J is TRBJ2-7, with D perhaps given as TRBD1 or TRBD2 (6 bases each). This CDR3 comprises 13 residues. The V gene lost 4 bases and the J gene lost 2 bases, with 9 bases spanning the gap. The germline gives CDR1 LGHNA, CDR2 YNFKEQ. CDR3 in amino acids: CASSPGAAYEQYF. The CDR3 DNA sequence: TGTGCCAGCAGCCCGGGGGCTGCCTACGAGCAGTACTTC.

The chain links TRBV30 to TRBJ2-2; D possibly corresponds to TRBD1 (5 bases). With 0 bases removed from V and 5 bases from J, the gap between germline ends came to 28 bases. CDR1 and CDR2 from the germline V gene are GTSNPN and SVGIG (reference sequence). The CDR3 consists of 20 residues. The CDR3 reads CAWSVRVRGRAGDRTGELFF. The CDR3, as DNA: TGTGCCTGGAGTGTACGTGTACGTGGCAGGGCAGGAGACCGGACCGGGGAGCTGTTTTTT.

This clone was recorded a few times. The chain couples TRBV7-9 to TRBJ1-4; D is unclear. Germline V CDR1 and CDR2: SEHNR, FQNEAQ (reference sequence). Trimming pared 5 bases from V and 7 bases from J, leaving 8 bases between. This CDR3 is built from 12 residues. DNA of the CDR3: TGTGCCAGCAGCCAACCCGGTGAAAAACTGTTTTTT. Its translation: CASSQPGEKLFF.

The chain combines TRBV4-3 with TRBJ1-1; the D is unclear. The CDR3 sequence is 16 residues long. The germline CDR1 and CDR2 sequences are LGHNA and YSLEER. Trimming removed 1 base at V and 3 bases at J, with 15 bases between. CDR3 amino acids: CASSQVNTASDTEAFF. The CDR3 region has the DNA TGCGCCAGCAGCCAAGTCAACACCGCATCGGACACTGAAGCTTTCTTT.

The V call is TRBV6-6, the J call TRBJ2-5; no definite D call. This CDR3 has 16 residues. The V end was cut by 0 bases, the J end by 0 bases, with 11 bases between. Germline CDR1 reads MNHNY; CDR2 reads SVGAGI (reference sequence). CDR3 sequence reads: CASSYSVLGNQETQYF. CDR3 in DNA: TGTGCCAGCAGTTACTCGGTCCTAGGGAACCAAGAGACCCAGTACTTC.

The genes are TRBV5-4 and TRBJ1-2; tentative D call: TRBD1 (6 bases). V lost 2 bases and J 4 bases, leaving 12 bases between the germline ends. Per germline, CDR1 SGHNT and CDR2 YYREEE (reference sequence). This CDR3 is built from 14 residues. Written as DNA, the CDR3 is TGTGCCAGCAGCTTAAGGACGGACAGCTATGGCTACACCTTC. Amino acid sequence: CASSLRTDSYGYTF. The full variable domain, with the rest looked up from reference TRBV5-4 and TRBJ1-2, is ETGVTQSPTHLIKTRGQQVTLRCSSQSGHNTVSWYQQALGQGPQFIFQYYREEENGRGNFPPRFSGLQFPNYSSELNVNALELDDSALYLCASSLRTDSYGYTFGSGTRLTVV.